Included here is one T cell receptor (beta chain) sequence, with context. Its antigen specificity is not known. Per-base qualities were not stored, and no clone one base away is much larger. The record originates from a study of OX40 agonist ivuxolimab in advanced cancers. Some background on the complete study: Ivuxolimab was a fully human IgG2 agonistic monoclonal antibody targeting the costimulatory receptor OX40 (CD134). Intravenous ivuxolimab was administered to patients every 2 weeks at six dose levels: 0.01, 0.1, 0.3, 1.5, 3 and 10 mg/kg. Among the 52 dose-escalation patients, around 20 had hepatocellular carcinoma, approximately 15 melanoma, 9 renal cell carcinoma and 9 head and neck cancer. A male proportion of 82.7% and a mean age of around 60 years, ranging from 23 to 79, were recorded for the dose-escalation cohort. Prior anti-PD-1, anti-PD-L1 or anti-CTLA-4 therapy was permitted, and 40% of dose-escalation patients had received checkpoint inhibitors. Three dose-escalation patients achieved partial responses, one with hepatocellular carcinoma and two with cutaneous melanoma. The purpose of peripheral TCRbeta sequencing was to test whether ivuxolimab changed TCR sequence diversity and led to clonal T-cell expansion. The paper describes the monotherapy dose-escalation part (N = 52 patients) of the phase I trial of ivuxolimab. Results the study describes overall, beyond this receptor: After ivuxolimab, CD8+ T cells had more expanded clones than CD4+ T cells on average. Partial responders in the 0.1-3.0 mg/kg groups had among the lowest normalized peripheral clonal expansion, especially among CD8+ T cells. The antigen specificity of the peripheral T cells that underwent clonal expansion was not determined. At doses of 0.1 to 3.0 mg/kg, clonal expansion of both CD4+ and CD8+ blood T cells was observed from baseline to week 6. Low levels of normalized T-cell clonal expansion were also shown by some nonresponding patients.

Looking up the germline V gene (reference sequence) yields CDR1 SGHNT and CDR2 YYREEE. Taken from cysteine to phenylalanine, the CDR3 has 17 residues. Only the CDR3 DNA is retained, 51 bases long and in frame from the first base. Germline trimming: 4 bases from V, 5 bases from J; junction bases outside gene matches: 15. The trial excluded patients who had a history of autoimmune disease or who were on systemic immunosuppression. Peripheral blood for TCR sequencing was collected from all dose cohorts at baseline, on cycle 4 day 1, and on cycle 7 day 1. Samples came from an open-label, multicenter, first-in-human phase I dose-escalation trial of ivuxolimab. The trial enrolled adults with locally advanced or metastatic head and neck squamous cell, hepatocellular, melanoma or renal cell carcinoma. Before TCR sequencing, CD4+ and CD8+ T cells were separately sorted from peripheral blood. Genomic DNA was extracted from sorted cells for sequencing of the TCRbeta CDR3 region. The immunoSEQ Assay was used for sequencing of TCRbeta CDR3 regions. TCRdb mirrors the immuneACCESS table, restricted to in-frame sequences. Some clones are absent from its copies; in checked studies, under half trace to an unresolved V gene, and the reason for the others is unknown. The sample table holds 91,000 or so clones, of which approximately 94% were seen once. Together, the top ten hold around 0.18% of the sample.

The sequence derives from an adult with an advanced solid tumor such as melanoma, head and neck, liver or kidney cancer. The sequenced sample was CD4+ or CD8+ T cells sorted from blood, obtained in a trial of the OX40 agonist ivuxolimab. Here the chain combines TRBV5-4 and TRBJ2-7, with 10 junctional bases fitting TRBD2. The CDR3 loop reads CASSPGGGAAGGNEQYF. The sequence in DNA is TGTGCCAGCAGCCCCGGGGGGGGCGCAGCGGGAGGGAACGAGCAGTACTTC.